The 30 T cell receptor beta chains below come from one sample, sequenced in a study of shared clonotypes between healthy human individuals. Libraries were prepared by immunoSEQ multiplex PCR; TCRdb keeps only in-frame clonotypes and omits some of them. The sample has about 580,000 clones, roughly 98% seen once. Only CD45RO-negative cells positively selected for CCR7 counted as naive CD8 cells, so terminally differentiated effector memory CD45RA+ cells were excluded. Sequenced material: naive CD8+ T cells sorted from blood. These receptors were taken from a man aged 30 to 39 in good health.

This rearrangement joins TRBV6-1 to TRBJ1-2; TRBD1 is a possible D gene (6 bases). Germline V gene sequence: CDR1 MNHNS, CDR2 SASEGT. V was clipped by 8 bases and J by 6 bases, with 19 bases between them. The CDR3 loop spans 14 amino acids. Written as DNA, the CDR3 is TGTGCCAGCGGGGGGCCCTCCAGGCTGGATGGCTACACCTTC. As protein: CASGGPSRLDGYTF.

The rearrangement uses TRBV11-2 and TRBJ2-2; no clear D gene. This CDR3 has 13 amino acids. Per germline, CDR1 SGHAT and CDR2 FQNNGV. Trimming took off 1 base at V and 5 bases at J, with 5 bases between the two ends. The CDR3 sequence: CASSLGFTGELFF. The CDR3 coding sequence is TGTGCCAGCAGCTTAGGGTTTACCGGGGAGCTGTTTTTT.

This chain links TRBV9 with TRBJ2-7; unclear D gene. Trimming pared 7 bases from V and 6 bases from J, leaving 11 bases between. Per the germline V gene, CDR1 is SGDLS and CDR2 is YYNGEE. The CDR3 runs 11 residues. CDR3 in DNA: TGTGCCAGCGGGCCGATGGGCGAGCAGTACTTC. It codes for CASGPMGEQYF.

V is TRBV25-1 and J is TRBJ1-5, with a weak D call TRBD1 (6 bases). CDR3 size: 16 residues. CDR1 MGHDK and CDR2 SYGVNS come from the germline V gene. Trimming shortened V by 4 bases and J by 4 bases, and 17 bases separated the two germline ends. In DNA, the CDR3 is TGTGCCAGCAGTGTGGGGAGGGGGGGCTTTAATCAGCCCCAGCATTTT. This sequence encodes CASSVGRGGFNQPQHF.

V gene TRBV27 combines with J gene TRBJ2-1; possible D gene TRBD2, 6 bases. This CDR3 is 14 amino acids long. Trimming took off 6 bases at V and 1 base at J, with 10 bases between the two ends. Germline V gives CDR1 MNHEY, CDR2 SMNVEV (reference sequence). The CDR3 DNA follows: TGTGCCAGCAGACACGGGAGTTCCTACAATGAGCAGTTCTTC. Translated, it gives CASRHGSSYNEQFF.

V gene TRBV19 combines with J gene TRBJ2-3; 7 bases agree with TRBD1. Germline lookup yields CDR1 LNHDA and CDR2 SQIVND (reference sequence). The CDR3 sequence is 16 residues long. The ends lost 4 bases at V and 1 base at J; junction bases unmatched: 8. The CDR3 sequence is CASSTTGDWGTDTQYF. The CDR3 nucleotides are TGTGCCAGTAGTACAACAGGGGATTGGGGCACAGATACGCAGTATTTT.

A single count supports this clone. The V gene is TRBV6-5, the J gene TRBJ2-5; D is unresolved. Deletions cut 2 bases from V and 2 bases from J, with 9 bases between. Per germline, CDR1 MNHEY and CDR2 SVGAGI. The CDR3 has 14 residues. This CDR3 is CASSYGSFQETQYF. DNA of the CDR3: TGTGCCAGCAGTTACGGCAGTTTTCAAGAGACCCAGTACTTC.

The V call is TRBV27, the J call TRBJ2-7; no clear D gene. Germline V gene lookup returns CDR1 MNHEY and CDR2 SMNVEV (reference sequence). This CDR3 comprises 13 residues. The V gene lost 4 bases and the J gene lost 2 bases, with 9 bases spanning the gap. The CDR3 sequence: CASSSGSTYEQYF. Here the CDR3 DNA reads TGTGCCAGCAGTTCGGGCAGTACCTACGAGCAGTACTTC.

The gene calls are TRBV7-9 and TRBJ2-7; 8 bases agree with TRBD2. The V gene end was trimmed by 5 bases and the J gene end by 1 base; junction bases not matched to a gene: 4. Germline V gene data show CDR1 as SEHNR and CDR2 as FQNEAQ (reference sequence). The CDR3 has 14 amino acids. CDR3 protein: CASSPGTSSYEQYF. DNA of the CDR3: TGTGCCAGCAGCCCCGGGACTAGTTCCTACGAGCAGTACTTC.

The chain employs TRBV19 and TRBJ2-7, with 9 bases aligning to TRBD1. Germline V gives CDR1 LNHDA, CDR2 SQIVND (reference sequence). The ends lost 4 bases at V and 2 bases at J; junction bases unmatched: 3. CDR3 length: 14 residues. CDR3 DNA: TGTGCCAGTAGTACCCGACAGGGGGCCTACGAGCAGTACTTC. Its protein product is CASSTRQGAYEQYF.

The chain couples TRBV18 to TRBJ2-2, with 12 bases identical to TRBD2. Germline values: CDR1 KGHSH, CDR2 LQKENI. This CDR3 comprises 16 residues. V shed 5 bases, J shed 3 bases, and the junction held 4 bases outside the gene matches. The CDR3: CASSTGLAGDTGELFF. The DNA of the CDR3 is TGTGCCAGCTCAACGGGACTAGCGGGTGACACCGGGGAGCTGTTTTTT.

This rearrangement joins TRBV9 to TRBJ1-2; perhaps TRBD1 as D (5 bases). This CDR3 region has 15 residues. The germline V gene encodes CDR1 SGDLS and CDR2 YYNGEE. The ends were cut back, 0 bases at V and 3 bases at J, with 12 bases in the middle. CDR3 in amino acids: CASSVDLEGYYGYTF. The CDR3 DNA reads TGTGCCAGCAGCGTAGACCTTGAGGGGTACTATGGCTACACCTTC.

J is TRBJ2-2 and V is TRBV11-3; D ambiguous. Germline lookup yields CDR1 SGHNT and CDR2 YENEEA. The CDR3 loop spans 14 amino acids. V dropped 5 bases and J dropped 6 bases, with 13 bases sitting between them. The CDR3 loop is CASSQRSGAGELFF. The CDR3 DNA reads TGTGCCAGCAGCCAGAGAAGTGGGGCCGGGGAGCTGTTTTTT.

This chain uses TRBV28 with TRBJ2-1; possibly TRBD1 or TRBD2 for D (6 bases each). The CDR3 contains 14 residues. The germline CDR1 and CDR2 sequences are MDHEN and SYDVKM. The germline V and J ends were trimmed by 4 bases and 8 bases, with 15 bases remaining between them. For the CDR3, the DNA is TGTGCCAGCAGTTCTATGGGGGGCCTGGATGAGCAGTTCTTC. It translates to CASSSMGGLDEQFF. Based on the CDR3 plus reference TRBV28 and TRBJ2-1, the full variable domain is DVKVTQSSRYLVKRTGEKVFLECVQDMDHENMFWYRQDPGLGLRLIYFSYDVKMKEKGDIPEGYSVSREKKERFSLILESASTNQTSMYLCASSSMGGLDEQFFGPGTRLTVL.

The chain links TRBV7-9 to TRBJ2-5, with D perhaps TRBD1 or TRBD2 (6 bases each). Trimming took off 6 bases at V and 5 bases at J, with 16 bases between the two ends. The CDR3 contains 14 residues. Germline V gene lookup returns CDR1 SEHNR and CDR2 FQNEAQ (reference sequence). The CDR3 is CASSKSGGLETQYF. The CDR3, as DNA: TGTGCCAGCAGTAAGTCTGGGGGGCTCGAGACCCAGTACTTC.

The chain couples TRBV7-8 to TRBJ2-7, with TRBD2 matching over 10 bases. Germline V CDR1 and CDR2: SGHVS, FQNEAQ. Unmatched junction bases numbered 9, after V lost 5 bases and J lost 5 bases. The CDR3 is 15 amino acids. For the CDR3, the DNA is TGTGCCAGCAGCCCCGAAGCGGGAGGGCCCCACGAGCAGTACTTC. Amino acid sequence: CASSPEAGGPHEQYF.

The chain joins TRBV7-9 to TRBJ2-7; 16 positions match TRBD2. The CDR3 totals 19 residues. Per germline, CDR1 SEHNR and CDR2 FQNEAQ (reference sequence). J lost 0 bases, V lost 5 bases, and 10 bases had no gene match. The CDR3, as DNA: TGTGCCAGCAGCCAGGGGACTAGCGGGAGGGCCAGTAGCTCCTACGAGCAGTACTTC. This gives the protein CASSQGTSGRASSSYEQYF.

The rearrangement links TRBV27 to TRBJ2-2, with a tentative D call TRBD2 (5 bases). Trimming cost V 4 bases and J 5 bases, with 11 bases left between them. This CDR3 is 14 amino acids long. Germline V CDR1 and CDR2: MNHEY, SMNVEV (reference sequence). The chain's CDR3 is CASSSPGKTGELFF. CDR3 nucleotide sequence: TGTGCCAGCAGTTCCCCCGGGAAGACCGGGGAGCTGTTTTTT.

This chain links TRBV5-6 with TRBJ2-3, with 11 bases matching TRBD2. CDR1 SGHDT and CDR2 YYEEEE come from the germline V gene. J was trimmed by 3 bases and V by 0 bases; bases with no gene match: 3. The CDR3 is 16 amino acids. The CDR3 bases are TGTGCCAGCAGCTTGGCTAGCGGGAGGATAACAGATACGCAGTATTTT. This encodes CASSLASGRITDTQYF.

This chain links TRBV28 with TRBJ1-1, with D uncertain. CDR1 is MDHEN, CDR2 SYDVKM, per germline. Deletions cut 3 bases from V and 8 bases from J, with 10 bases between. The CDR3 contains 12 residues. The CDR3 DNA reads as TGTGCCAGCAGTTTCCCGCCCGGAGAAGCTTTCTTT. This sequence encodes CASSFPPGEAFF.

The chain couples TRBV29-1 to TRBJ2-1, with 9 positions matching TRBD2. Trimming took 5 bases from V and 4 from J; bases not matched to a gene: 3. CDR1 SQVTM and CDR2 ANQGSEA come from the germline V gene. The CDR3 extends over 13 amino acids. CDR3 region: CSVYSGRYNEQFF. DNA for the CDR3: TGCAGCGTTTATAGCGGGAGATACAATGAGCAGTTCTTC.

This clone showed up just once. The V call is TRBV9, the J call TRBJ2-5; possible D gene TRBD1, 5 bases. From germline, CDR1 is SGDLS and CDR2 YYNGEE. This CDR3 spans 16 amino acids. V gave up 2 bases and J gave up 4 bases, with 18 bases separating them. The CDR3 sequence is CASSVSHQGWAETQYF. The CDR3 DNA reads TGTGCCAGCAGCGTGTCTCATCAGGGCTGGGCAGAGACCCAGTACTTC.

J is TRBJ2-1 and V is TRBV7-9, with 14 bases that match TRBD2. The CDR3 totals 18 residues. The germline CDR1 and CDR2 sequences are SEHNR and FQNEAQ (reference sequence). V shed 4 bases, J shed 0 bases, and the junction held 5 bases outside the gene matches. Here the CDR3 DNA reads TGTGCCAGCAGCTCCCGGACTAGCGGGGGGAGCTCCTACAATGAGCAGTTCTTC. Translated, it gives CASSSRTSGGSSYNEQFF.

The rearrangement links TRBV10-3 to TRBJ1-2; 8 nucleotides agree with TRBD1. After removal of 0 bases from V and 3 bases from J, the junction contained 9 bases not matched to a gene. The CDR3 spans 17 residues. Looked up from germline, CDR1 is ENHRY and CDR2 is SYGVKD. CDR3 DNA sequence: TGTGCCATCAGTGAGTCAGGCGGACAGGGCACCTACTATGGCTACACCTTC. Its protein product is CAISESGGQGTYYGYTF.

CDR3 sequence (DNA): TGTGCCAGCAGCCCAATAGTGACTAGCGGGAACTACGAGCAGTACTTC. Amino acid sequence: CASSPIVTSGNYEQYF. This sequence joins TRBV14 and TRBJ2-7, with 11 positions matching TRBD2. The junction had 8 bases not matched to a gene; V was cut back by 4 bases and J by 3 bases. CDR1 and CDR2 from the germline V gene are SGHDN and FVKESK. The CDR3 covers 16 residues.

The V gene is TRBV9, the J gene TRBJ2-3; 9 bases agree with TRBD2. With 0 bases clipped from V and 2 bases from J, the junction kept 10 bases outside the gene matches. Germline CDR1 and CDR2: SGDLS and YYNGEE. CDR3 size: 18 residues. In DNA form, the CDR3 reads TGTGCCAGCAGCGTAGGAGAGGGTCTAGCGGGACTCACAGATACGCAGTATTTT. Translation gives CASSVGEGLAGLTDTQYF.

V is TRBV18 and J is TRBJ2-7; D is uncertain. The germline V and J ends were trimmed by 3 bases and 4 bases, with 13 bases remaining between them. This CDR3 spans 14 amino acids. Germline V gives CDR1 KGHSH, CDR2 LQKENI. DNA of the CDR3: TGTGCCAGCTCACCCGAACGAGTGGGTTACGAGCAGTACTTC. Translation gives CASSPERVGYEQYF. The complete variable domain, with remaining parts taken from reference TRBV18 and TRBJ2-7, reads NAGVMQNPRHLVRRRGQEARLRCSPMKGHSHVYWYRQLPEEGLKFMVYLQKENIIDESGMPKERFSAEFPKEGPSILRIQQVVRGDSAAYFCASSPERVGYEQYFGPGTRLTVT.

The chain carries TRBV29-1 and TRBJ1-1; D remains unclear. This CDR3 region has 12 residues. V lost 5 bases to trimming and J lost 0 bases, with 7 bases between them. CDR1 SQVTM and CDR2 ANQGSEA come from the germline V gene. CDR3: CSVIPLNTEAFF. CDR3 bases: TGCAGCGTTATCCCACTGAACACTGAAGCTTTCTTT. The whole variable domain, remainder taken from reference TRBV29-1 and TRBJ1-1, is SAVISQKPSRDICQRGTSLTIQCQVDSQVTMMFWYRQQPGQSLTLIATANQGSEATYESGFVIDKFPISRPNLTFSTLTVSNMSPEDSSIYLCSVIPLNTEAFFGQGTRLTVV.

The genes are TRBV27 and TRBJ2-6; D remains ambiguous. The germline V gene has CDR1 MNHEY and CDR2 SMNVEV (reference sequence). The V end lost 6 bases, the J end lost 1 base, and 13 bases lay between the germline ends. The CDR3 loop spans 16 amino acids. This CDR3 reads CASSPMQPSGANVLTF. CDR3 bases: TGTGCCAGCAGCCCAATGCAACCGTCTGGGGCCAACGTCCTGACTTTC.

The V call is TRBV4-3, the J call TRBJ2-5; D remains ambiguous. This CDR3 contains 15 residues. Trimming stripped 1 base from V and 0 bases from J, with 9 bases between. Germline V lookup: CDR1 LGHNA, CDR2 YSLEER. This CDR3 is CASSQGADDQETQYF. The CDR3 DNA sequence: TGCGCCAGCAGCCAAGGGGCGGACGACCAAGAGACCCAGTACTTC.